This T cell receptor (beta chain) was sequenced during a study of radiotherapy plus CTLA-4 blockade in lung cancer. Study details: For 15% to 20% of patients, objective responses occurred, and about 33% had disease control.

Overall study results and limits: TCR clones from tumors expanded in blood after radiotherapy plus ipilimumab.

CDR3 size: 14 residues. V trimming: 1 base; J trimming: 6 bases; junction bases outside the gene matches: 5. Per the germline V gene, CDR1 is SGHRS and CDR2 is YFSETQ. A remark on this clone: Its cognate antigen is unknown.

Assay used: immunoSEQ multiplex PCR; TCRdb lists only in-frame clones, some missing. The table records about 72,000 clones, under 85% of them present only once. Material: peripheral blood, obtained from a patient treated with radiotherapy plus ipilimumab. The V gene is TRBV5-1, the J gene TRBJ2-7; 9 bases agree with TRBD2. This TCR was sampled from a human donor with non-small cell lung cancer who had a partial response to radiotherapy plus ipilimumab. The CDR3 loop reads CASSLTREGREQYF. The CDR3 DNA is TGCGCCAGCAGCTTGACGCGGGAGGGCCGCGAGCAGTACTTC.